These 26 T cell receptor beta chains originate from one sample sequenced in a study of cytomegalovirus exposure and HLA in healthy donors. Method: immunoSEQ multiplex PCR; TCRdb's copy keeps in-frame clones and lacks some. The table has 300,000 or so clones, roughly 87% seen once. Sequencing was performed on PBMCs. Every receptor here comes from a man between 25 and 39 years old in good health and CMV-seronegative.

This sequence joins TRBV18 and TRBJ2-1, with 11 bases fitting TRBD2. The germline V gene encodes CDR1 KGHSH and CDR2 LQKENI. The V and J ends lost 0 bases and 5 bases, in that order; junction bases with no gene match: 3. The CDR3 is 16 residues long. CDR3 DNA sequence: TGTGCCAGCTCACCACCAGGGACTAGCGGTAACAATGAGCAGTTCTTC. This translates into CASSPPGTSGNNEQFF.

The V gene is TRBV29-1, the J gene TRBJ1-2; the match to TRBD1 covers 9 bases. This CDR3 has 12 residues. In germline, CDR1 is SQVTM, CDR2 ANQGSEA. J was trimmed by 8 bases and V by 4 bases; bases with no gene match: 5. CDR3 nucleotides: TGCAGCGTTGGGGACAGGGAACGCGGCTACACCTTC. Protein: CSVGDRERGYTF.

The rearrangement joins TRBV2 to TRBJ1-5; no clear D gene. The CDR3 sequence is 14 residues long. Trimming left V 6 bases short and J 0 bases short, with 9 bases between. In germline, CDR1 is SNHLY, CDR2 FYNNEI. CDR3 nucleotide sequence: TGTGCCAGCAGGAGCCACTTTAGCAATCAGCCCCAGCATTTT. Encoded protein: CASRSHFSNQPQHF.

V and J are TRBV28 and TRBJ1-2, with TRBD1 identical over 7 bases. Germline CDR1 MDHEN, CDR2 SYDVKM. The trim removed 6 bases at V and 8 bases at J, leaving 9 bases unmatched. This CDR3 spans 13 amino acids. This CDR3 reads CASRGARGIGYTF. CDR3 in DNA: TGTGCCAGCAGGGGGGCCAGGGGGATAGGCTACACCTTC.

The V call is TRBV7-2, the J call TRBJ2-3, with 7 bases matching TRBD1. V was pared by 3 bases and J by 6 bases, with 12 bases of the junction left unmatched. Germline V lookup: CDR1 SGHTA, CDR2 FQGNSA. This CDR3 spans 16 amino acids. The CDR3 DNA follows: TGTGCCAGCAGCTTGTGGATGACGACAGGGAAGGATACGCAGTATTTT. It is translated as CASSLWMTTGKDTQYF.

J is TRBJ2-2 and V is TRBV11-2; 9 nucleotides match TRBD1. V shed 2 bases, J shed 2 bases, and the junction held 3 bases outside the gene matches. There are 16 residues in the CDR3. CDR1 and CDR2 from the germline V gene are SGHAT and FQNNGV. This CDR3 is CASSLTGQGNTGELFF. CDR3 sequence (DNA): TGTGCCAGCAGCTTAACGGGACAGGGAAACACCGGGGAGCTGTTTTTT.

Only a few counts were recorded for this clone. The V and J genes are TRBV30 and TRBJ1-6, with 10 nucleotides matching TRBD1. The CDR3 length is 15 residues. V shed 5 bases and J 10 bases; nucleotides not matched to a gene: 11. CDR1 is GTSNPN and CDR2 is SVGIG in the germline V gene (reference sequence). The CDR3 sequence: CAWSLPGQGNSPLHF. CDR3 in DNA: TGTGCCTGGTCCCTACCGGGACAGGGGAACTCACCCCTCCACTTT.

This chain links TRBV9 with TRBJ2-7; D possibly corresponds to TRBD1 (6 bases). Trimming pared 2 bases from V and 2 bases from J, leaving 14 bases between. This CDR3 has 15 residues. The germline gives CDR1 SGDLS, CDR2 YYNGEE. Here the CDR3 reads CASSVTGLSAYEQYF. The DNA for the CDR3 is TGTGCCAGCAGCGTTACAGGGTTGTCGGCCTACGAGCAGTACTTC.

J is TRBJ2-7 and V is TRBV7-6; a weak D match, TRBD2 (5 bases). The CDR3 loop spans 15 amino acids. Trimming pared 6 bases from V and 0 bases from J, leaving 15 bases between. Germline CDR1 is SGHVS and CDR2 is FNYEAQ. The CDR3 nucleotides read TGTGCCAGCAGGGAAGAGGCCACTAGCTCCTACGAGCAGTACTTC. It translates to CASREEATSSYEQYF.

The rearrangement uses TRBV5-4 and TRBJ1-2; 7 bases are shared with TRBD1. This CDR3 has 13 residues. Germline trimming cut 4 bases from V and 4 bases from J; bases unmatched to any gene: 4. Germline CDR1 SGHNT, CDR2 YYREEE (reference sequence). CDR3 DNA: TGTGCCAGCAGCCAGGGACAGCCCTATGGCTACACCTTC. It translates to CASSQGQPYGYTF.

Regarding this clone: The junction does not match germline at one end; this may be a read error. The chain carries TRBV5-1 and TRBJ2-6; weak D call: TRBD1 (5 bases). CDR1 is SGHRS and CDR2 is YFSETQ in the germline V gene. This CDR3 spans 15 amino acids. This CDR3 reads CASSLESTGANVLTF. CDR3 nucleotide sequence: TGCGCCAGCAGCTTGGAGTCCACTGGGGCCAACGTCTTGACTTTC.

V is TRBV6-1 and J is TRBJ1-1, with TRBD1 identical over 7 bases. The ends lost 7 bases at V and 3 bases at J; junction bases unmatched: 5. Germline V CDR1 and CDR2: MNHNS, SASEGT. This CDR3 spans 13 amino acids. The CDR3 protein is CASNLQGYTEAFF. The CDR3 nucleotides read TGTGCCAGCAACCTACAGGGGTACACTGAAGCTTTCTTT.

The chain links TRBV27 to TRBJ2-1; possible D gene TRBD2, 5 bases. Trimming took 8 bases from V and 0 from J, leaving 5 bases between them. CDR1 and CDR2 (germline): MNHEY, SMNVEV (reference sequence). CDR3 length: 12 amino acids. The CDR3 reads CASGSSYNEQFF. In DNA form, the CDR3 reads TGTGCCAGCGGGAGCTCCTACAATGAGCAGTTCTTC.

This clone was seen only once. The rearrangement links TRBV5-1 to TRBJ2-7, with a weak D call TRBD1 (5 bases). CDR1 is SGHRS and CDR2 is YFSETQ in the germline V gene. Trimming pared 4 bases from V and 1 base from J, leaving 12 bases between. This CDR3 has 14 amino acids. CDR3 in amino acids: CASSADSFSYEQYF. The CDR3 nucleotides are TGCGCCAGCAGCGCCGACAGTTTTTCCTACGAGCAGTACTTC.

The V gene is TRBV19, the J gene TRBJ2-5; D call uncertain. The CDR3 is 13 residues long. Germline lookup yields CDR1 LNHDA and CDR2 SQIVND (reference sequence). V gave up 2 bases and J gave up 5 bases, with 9 bases separating them. CDR3 protein: CASSIMFLETQYF. The CDR3 bases are TGTGCCAGTAGTATAATGTTTCTGGAGACCCAGTACTTC. Full variable domain (remainder filled in from reference TRBV19 and TRBJ2-5): DGGITQSPKYLFRKEGQNVTLSCEQNLNHDAMYWYRQDPGQGLRLIYYSQIVNDFQKGDIAEGYSVSREKKESFPLTVTSAQKNPTAFYLCASSIMFLETQYFGPGTRLLVL.

The chain is built from TRBV7-2 and TRBJ2-7; D call uncertain. With 4 bases removed from V and 7 bases from J, the gap between germline ends came to 17 bases. The germline V gene encodes CDR1 SGHTA and CDR2 FQGNSA. This CDR3 has 14 amino acids. CDR3 region: CASSSERLSREQYF. In DNA, the CDR3 is TGTGCCAGCAGCTCCGAGCGACTTTCGCGGGAGCAGTACTTC. Full variable domain (remainder filled in from reference TRBV7-2 and TRBJ2-7): GAGVSQSPSNKVTEKGKDVELRCDPISGHTALYWYRQSLGQGLEFLIYFQGNSAPDKSGLPSDRFSAERTGGSVSTLTIQRTQQEDSAVYLCASSSERLSREQYFGPGTRLTVT.

Note on this clone: The same CDR3 is also encoded by other DNA sequences in this sample. The chain joins TRBV9 to TRBJ2-1, with 10 bases matching TRBD1. Germline CDR1 SGDLS, CDR2 YYNGEE. The CDR3 runs 15 residues. V lost 2 bases to trimming and J lost 4 bases; unmatched junction nucleotides: 3. The CDR3 loop reads CASSVGQGSYNEQFF. The CDR3 coding sequence is TGTGCCAGCAGCGTGGGACAGGGGTCTTACAATGAGCAGTTCTTC.

This sequence joins TRBV4-3 and TRBJ1-1, with a weak D call TRBD1 (6 bases). CDR3 length: 14 residues. Germline V CDR1 and CDR2: LGHNA, YSLEER. Trimming cost V 1 base and J 3 bases, with 9 bases left between them. Here the CDR3 DNA reads TGCGCCAGCAGCCAAGGGACAGAAGACACTGAAGCTTTCTTT. It yields the protein CASSQGTEDTEAFF.

The CDR3 reads CASSLASGVTGELFF. The CDR3 nucleotides read TGCGCCAGCAGCTTGGCGTCAGGGGTGACCGGGGAGCTGTTTTTT. The V gene is TRBV5-1, the J gene TRBJ2-2; a weak D match, TRBD1 (6 bases). There are 15 residues in the CDR3. V was pared by 0 bases and J by 5 bases, with 11 bases between. Germline CDR1 is SGHRS and CDR2 is YFSETQ.

V and J are TRBV18 and TRBJ1-4, with 10 bases identical to TRBD1. Germline CDR1 reads KGHSH; CDR2 reads LQKENI. V was pared by 0 bases and J by 7 bases, with 11 bases of the junction left unmatched. The CDR3 is 18 residues long. CDR3 region: CASSPPGTTTGGFEKLFF. The CDR3 bases are TGTGCCAGCTCACCACCGGGTACAACGACAGGGGGCTTTGAAAAACTGTTTTTT.

This chain connects TRBV28 to TRBJ2-1; 8 nucleotides agree with TRBD1. CDR3 length: 15 amino acids. Trimming cost V 3 bases and J 5 bases; bases outside gene matches: 6. Germline values: CDR1 MDHEN, CDR2 SYDVKM. The CDR3 sequence: CASSFSDRGHNEQFF. The CDR3 DNA reads TGTGCCAGCAGTTTCTCCGACAGGGGCCACAATGAGCAGTTCTTC.

This sequence joins TRBV7-9 and TRBJ1-6; 8 nucleotides agree with TRBD1. CDR1 and CDR2 from the germline V gene are SEHNR and FQNEAQ (reference sequence). CDR3 size: 15 residues. V gave up 10 bases and J gave up 0 bases; unmatched junction bases: 5. The CDR3 sequence is CATPQGDSYNSPLHF. DNA for the CDR3: TGTGCCACCCCACAGGGGGACTCCTATAATTCACCCCTCCACTTT.

V is TRBV6-5 and J is TRBJ1-3; TRBD1 agrees at 8 bases. V lost 5 bases to trimming and J lost 2 bases; unmatched junction nucleotides: 2. The germline gives CDR1 MNHEY, CDR2 SVGAGI. This CDR3 is built from 14 residues. The DNA of the CDR3 is TGTGCCAGCAGTGAGGACAGGGCTGGAAACACCATATATTTT. Translation: CASSEDRAGNTIYF.

This clone was seen a few times. V usage is TRBV14 and J usage is TRBJ2-1; weak D call: TRBD2 (6 bases). The length of the CDR3 is 14 residues. Germline CDR1 and CDR2: SGHDN and FVKESK. The V gene lost 2 bases and the J gene lost 6 bases, with 11 bases spanning the gap. In DNA, the CDR3 is TGTGCCAGCAGCCAACTGGGACTCACCAATGAGCAGTTCTTC. Its protein is CASSQLGLTNEQFF.

V gene TRBV7-8 combines with J gene TRBJ1-5; 7 nucleotides line up with TRBD1. CDR1 and CDR2 (germline): SGHVS, FQNEAQ. This CDR3 has 16 residues. J was trimmed by 5 bases and V by 5 bases; bases with no gene match: 12. For the CDR3, the DNA is TGTGCCAGCAGCCCAGATATCTTCAGGGGGGATCAGCCCCAGCATTTT. It translates to CASSPDIFRGDQPQHF.

The genes are TRBV27 and TRBJ1-2; 11 bases are a match to TRBD1. The CDR3 runs to 17 residues. The ends lost 6 bases at V and 4 bases at J; junction bases unmatched: 13. CDR1 is MNHEY, CDR2 SMNVEV, per germline (reference sequence). CDR3 nucleotides: TGTGCCAGCAGGGCAGGGACAGGGGGGCTGACTACCTATGGCTACACCTTC. Protein: CASRAGTGGLTTYGYTF.